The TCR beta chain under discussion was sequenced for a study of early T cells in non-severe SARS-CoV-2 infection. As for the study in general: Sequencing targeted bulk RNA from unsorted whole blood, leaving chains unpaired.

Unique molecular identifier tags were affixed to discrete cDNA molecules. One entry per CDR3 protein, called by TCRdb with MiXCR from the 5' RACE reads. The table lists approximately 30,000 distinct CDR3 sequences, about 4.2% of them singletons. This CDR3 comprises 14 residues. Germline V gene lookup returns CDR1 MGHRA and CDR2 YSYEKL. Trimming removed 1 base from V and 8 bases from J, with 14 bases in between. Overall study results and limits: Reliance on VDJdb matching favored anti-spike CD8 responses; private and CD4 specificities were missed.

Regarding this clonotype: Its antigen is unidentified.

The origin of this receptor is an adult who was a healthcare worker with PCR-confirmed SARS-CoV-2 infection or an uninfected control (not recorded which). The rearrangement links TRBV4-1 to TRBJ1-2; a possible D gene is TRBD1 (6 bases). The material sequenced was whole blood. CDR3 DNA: TGCGCCAGCAGCCAAGGTACAGGGCGGAGCGGCTACACCTTC. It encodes CASSQGTGRSGYTF.